This T cell receptor beta chain was profiled in a study of T cells in Graves' hyperthyroidism and ophthalmopathy. Germline values: CDR1 SGHRS, CDR2 YFSETQ. CDR3 length equals 16 residues. V dropped 4 bases and J dropped 14; count of bases not matched to a gene: 15. Amplification of TCR beta CDR3 regions used RNA as the template. The study used the HTBI primer set for a first-round RT-PCR of the TCR CDR3. In TCRdb, the multiplex PCR reads were re-called with MiXCR into one record per CDR3 protein. This table holds approximately 400,000 distinct CDR3 sequences, around 14% found once. The sample comprised blood. The receptor's source is a woman aged 55-70 years with Graves' hyperthyroidism. This chain links TRBV5-1 with TRBJ2-1; 13 bases are a match to TRBD2. DNA for the CDR3: TGCGCCAGCAGCAGAACCGGACTAGCGGGAGATAGCAATAAGTTCTTC. This translates into CASSRTGLAGDSNKFF.